The rows below give T cell receptor beta chains drawn from one sample of a study of shared clonotypes between healthy human individuals. Repertoires were generated with immunoSEQ multiplex PCR, while TCRdb's copy carries only in-frame clones and drops some. The sample lists about 600,000 clones; 95% to 98% were seen once. The sample was naive CD8+ T cells sorted from blood. Receptor source: a man younger than 45 in good health. Each CDR3 is given with its conserved first and last residue. A D gene is named only where the DNA matches it firmly. The size entry is marked missing in some rows and otherwise reads once, few, many or a size class.

abundance	d_gene	v_gene	j_gene	CDR3nt	CDR3aa
once	TRBD1	TRBV28	TRBJ2-1	TGTGCCAGCAGTTTATCTGCGACAGGGATCGCCTACAATGAGCAGTTCTTC	CASSLSATGIAYNEQFF
.	.	TRBV29-1	TRBJ2-7	TGCAGCGTTGTGTCCGGGACACTAAAACCCCACGAGCAGTACTTC	CSVVSGTLKPHEQYF
.	TRBD2	TRBV7-8	TRBJ2-7	TGTGCCAGCAGCTTAGTCACTAGCGGGATATCCTACGAGCAGTACTTC	CASSLVTSGISYEQYF
.	.	TRBV15	TRBJ2-2	TGTGCCACCAGCAGAGATCGACAGGTCACCGGGGAGCTGTTTTTT	CATSRDRQVTGELFF
.	TRBD1	TRBV7-9	TRBJ2-7	TGTGCCAGCAGCTTACTAGGGGGCGACGAGCAGTACTTC	CASSLLGGDEQYF
.	.	TRBV7-9	TRBJ1-2	TGTGCCAGCAGCTCCTCGCCCAAAGAGGGGATCTATGGCTACACCTTC	CASSSSPKEGIYGYTF
.	.	TRBV14	TRBJ2-5	TGTGCCAGCAGCCAAGGAACAGCACTTCGACGGACCCAGTACTTC	CASSQGTALRRTQYF
.	.	TRBV12-2	TRBJ2-7	.	CASRLARGEYECFYEQYF
.	TRBD1	TRBV10-1	TRBJ2-1	TGCGCCAGCAGTGAGTCGAGGGACAGGGGATACAATGAGCAGTTCTTC	CASSESRDRGYNEQFF
.	TRBD2	TRBV29-1	TRBJ2-3	TGCAGCGTTAATGGGGGTCTAGCGGGACTCGCGGGGGATACGCAGTATTTT	CSVNGGLAGLAGDTQYF
.	TRBD2	TRBV28	TRBJ2-3	TGTGCCAGCACCCCGGCGGGCGGGAGCTCTCCAGATACGCAGTATTTT	CASTPAGGSSPDTQYF
.	TRBD2	TRBV4-2	TRBJ2-7	TGTGCCAGCAGCCAAGAGACTAGCGTAAACTACGAGCAGTACTTC	CASSQETSVNYEQYF
.	TRBD1	TRBV5-6	TRBJ2-3	TGTGCCACCGGGGACAGGGGAGATACGCAGTATTTT	CATGDRGDTQYF